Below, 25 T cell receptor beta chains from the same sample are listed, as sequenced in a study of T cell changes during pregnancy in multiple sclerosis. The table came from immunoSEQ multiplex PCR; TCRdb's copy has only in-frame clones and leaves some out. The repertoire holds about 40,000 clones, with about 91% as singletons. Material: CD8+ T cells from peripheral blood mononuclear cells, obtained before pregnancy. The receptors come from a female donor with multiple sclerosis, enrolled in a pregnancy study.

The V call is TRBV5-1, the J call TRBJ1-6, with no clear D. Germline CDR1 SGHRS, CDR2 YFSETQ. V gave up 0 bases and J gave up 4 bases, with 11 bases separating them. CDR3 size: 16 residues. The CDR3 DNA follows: TGCGCCAGCAGCTTGGGAGGGCTTGAGTATAATTCACCCCTCCACTTT. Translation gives CASSLGGLEYNSPLHF.

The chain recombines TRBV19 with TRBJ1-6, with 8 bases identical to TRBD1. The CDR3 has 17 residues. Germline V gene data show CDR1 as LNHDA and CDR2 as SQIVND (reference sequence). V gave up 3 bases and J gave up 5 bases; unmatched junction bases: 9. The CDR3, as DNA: TGTGCCAGTAGTATCGACCCGGGACAGGCCAATAATTCACCCCTCCACTTT. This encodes CASSIDPGQANNSPLHF.

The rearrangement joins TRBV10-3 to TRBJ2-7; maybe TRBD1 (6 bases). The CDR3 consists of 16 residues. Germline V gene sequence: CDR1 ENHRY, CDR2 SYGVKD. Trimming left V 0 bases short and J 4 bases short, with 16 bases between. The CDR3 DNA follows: TGTGCCATCAGTGAGTCACGGGACACACGATCATACGAGCAGTACTTC. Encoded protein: CAISESRDTRSYEQYF.

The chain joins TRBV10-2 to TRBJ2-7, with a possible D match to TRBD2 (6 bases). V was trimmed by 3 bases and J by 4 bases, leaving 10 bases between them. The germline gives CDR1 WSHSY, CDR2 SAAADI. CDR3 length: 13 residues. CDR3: CASSDLGRYEQYF. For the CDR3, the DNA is TGCGCCAGCAGTGATTTAGGGAGGTACGAGCAGTACTTC.

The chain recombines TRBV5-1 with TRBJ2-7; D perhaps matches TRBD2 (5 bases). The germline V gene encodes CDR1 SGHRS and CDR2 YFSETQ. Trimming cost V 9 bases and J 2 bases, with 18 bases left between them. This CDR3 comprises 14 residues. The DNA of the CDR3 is TGCGCCAACAACGGAAGCGGTAAGACCTACGAGCAGTACTTC. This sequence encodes CANNGSGKTYEQYF.

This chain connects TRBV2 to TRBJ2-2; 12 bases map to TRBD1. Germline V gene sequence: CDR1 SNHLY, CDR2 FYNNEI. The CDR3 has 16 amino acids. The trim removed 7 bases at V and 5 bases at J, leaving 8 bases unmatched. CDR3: CASTLGTGGLTGELFF. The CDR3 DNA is TGTGCCAGCACCTTAGGGACAGGGGGCTTGACCGGGGAGCTGTTTTTT.

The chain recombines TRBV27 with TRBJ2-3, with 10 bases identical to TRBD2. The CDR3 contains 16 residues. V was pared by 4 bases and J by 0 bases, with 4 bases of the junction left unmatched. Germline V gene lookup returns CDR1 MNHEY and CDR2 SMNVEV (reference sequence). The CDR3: CASSSLTSGSTDTQYF. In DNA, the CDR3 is TGTGCCAGCAGTTCCCTGACTAGCGGGAGCACAGATACGCAGTATTTT.

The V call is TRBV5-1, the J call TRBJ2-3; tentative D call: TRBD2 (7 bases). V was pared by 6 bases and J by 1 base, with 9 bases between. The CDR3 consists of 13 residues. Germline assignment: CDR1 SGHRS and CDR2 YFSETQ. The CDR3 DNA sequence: TGCGCCAGCATGGGGGGGCGCACAGATACGCAGTATTTT. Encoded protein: CASMGGRTDTQYF.

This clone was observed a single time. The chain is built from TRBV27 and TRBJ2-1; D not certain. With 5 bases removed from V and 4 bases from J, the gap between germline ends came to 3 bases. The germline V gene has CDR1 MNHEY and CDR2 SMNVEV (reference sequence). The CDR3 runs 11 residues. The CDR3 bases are TGTGCCAGCAGTCAATACAATGAGCAGTTCTTC. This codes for CASSQYNEQFF.

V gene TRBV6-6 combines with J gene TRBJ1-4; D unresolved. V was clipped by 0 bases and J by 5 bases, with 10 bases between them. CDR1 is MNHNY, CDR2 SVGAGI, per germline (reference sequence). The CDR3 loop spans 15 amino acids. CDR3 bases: TGTGCCAGCAGTTACTCGCGGGGAAAAAATGAAAAACTGTTTTTT. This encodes CASSYSRGKNEKLFF.

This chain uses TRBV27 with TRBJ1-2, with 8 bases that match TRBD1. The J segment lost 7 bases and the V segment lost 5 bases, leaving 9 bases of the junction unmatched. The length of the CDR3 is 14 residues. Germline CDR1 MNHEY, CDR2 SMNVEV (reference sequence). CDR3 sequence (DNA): TGTGCCAGCAGTATGTACAGGGGGACGGCTGGCTACACCTTC. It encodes CASSMYRGTAGYTF.

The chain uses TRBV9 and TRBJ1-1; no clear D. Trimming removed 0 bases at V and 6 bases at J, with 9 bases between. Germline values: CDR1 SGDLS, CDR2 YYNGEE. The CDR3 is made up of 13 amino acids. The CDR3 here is CASSVAGDPEAFF. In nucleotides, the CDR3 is TGTGCCAGCAGCGTAGCCGGAGATCCTGAAGCTTTCTTT. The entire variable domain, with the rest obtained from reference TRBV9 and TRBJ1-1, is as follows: DSGVTQTPKHLITATGQRVTLRCSPRSGDLSVYWYQQSLDQGLQFLIQYYNGEERAKGNILERFSAQQFPDLHSELNLSSLELGDSALYFCASSVAGDPEAFFGQGTRLTVV.

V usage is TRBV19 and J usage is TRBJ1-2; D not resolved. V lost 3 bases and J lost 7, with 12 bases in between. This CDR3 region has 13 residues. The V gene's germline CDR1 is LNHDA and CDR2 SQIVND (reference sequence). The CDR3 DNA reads TGTGCCAGTAGTATTGGAGGAATGGGTGGCTACACCTTC. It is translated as CASSIGGMGGYTF.

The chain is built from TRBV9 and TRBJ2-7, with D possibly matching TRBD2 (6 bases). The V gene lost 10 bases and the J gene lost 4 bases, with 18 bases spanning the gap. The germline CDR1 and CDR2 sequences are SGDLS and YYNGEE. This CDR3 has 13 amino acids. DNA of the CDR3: TGTGCCTCCTCCAAGACTAGTAGTTACGAGCAGTACTTC. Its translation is CASSKTSSYEQYF.

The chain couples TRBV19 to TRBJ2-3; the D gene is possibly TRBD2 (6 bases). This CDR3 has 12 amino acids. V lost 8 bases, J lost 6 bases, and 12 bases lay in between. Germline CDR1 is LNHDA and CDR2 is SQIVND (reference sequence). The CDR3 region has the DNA TGTGCCAGTGGGAGGAGTTGGGATACGCAGTATTTT. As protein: CASGRSWDTQYF.

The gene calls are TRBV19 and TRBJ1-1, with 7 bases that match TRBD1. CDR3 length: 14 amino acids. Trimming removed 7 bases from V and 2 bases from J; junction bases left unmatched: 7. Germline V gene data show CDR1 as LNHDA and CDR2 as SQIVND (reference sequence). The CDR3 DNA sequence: TGTGCCAGTATACTACAGGGGTCTAACACTGAAGCTTTCTTT. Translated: CASILQGSNTEAFF.

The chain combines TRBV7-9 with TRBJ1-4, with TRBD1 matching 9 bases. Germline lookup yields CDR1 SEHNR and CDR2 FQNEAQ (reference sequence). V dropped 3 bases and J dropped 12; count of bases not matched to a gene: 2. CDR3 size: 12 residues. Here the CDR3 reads CASSFTGGELFF. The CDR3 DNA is TGTGCCAGCAGCTTCACAGGGGGCGAACTGTTTTTT. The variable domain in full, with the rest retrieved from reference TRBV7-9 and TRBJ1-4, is DTGVSQNPRHKITKRGQNVTFRCDPISEHNRLYWYRQTLGQGPEFLTYFQNEAQLEKSRLLSDRFSAERPKGSFSTLEIQRTEQGDSAMYLCASSFTGGELFFGSGTQLSVL.

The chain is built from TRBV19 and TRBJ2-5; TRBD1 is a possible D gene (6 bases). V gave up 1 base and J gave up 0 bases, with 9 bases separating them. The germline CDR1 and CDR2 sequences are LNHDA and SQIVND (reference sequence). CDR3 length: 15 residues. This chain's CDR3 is CASSIGTVYQETQYF. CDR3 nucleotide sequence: TGTGCCAGTAGTATAGGGACAGTCTACCAAGAGACCCAGTACTTC.

CDR3 DNA sequence: TGTGCCAGCAGTTTTGCAGGGGTTCAGCAGCCCCAGCATTTT. The encoded protein is CASSFAGVQQPQHF. The rearrangement uses TRBV27 and TRBJ1-5; D perhaps matches TRBD1 (6 bases). Germline V gene data show CDR1 as MNHEY and CDR2 as SMNVEV (reference sequence). The CDR3 loop spans 14 amino acids. Trimming cost V 3 bases and J 7 bases, with 13 bases left between them.

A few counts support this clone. The CDR3 DNA reads TGTGCCAGTAGTCTATCACCAGGACAGGGCACAGATACGCAGTATTTT. This encodes CASSLSPGQGTDTQYF. The V call is TRBV19, the J call TRBJ2-3; 7 bases line up with TRBD1. CDR1 is LNHDA, CDR2 SQIVND, per germline (reference sequence). CDR3 size: 16 residues. With V trimmed by 5 bases and J by 1 base, 9 bases remained unmatched. The complete variable domain, with remaining parts taken from reference TRBV19 and TRBJ2-3, reads DGGITQSPKYLFRKEGQNVTLSCEQNLNHDAMYWYRQDPGQGLRLIYYSQIVNDFQKGDIAEGYSVSREKKESFPLTVTSAQKNPTAFYLCASSLSPGQGTDTQYFGPGTRLTVL.

Written as DNA, the CDR3 is TGTGCCAGCTTGGGCGGGCCGGGACCGGGGGGAGATACGCAGTATTTT. This gives the protein CASLGGPGPGGDTQYF. The chain links TRBV27 to TRBJ2-3; 7 bases agree with TRBD2. CDR1 is MNHEY, CDR2 SMNVEV, per germline (reference sequence). V gave up 8 bases and J gave up 5 bases; unmatched junction bases: 16. CDR3 length: 16 residues.

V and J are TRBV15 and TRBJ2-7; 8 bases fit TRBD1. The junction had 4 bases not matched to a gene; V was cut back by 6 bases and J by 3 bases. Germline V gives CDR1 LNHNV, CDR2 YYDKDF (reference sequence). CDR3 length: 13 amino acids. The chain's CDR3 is CATRNRGSYEQYF. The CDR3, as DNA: TGTGCCACCAGGAACAGGGGGAGCTACGAGCAGTACTTC.

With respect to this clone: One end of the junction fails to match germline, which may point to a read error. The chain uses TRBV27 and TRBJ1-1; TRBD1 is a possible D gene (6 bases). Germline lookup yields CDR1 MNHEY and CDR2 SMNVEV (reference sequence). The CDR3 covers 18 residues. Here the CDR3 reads CVSSPSSRQGHRNTEAFF. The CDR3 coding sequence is TGTGTCAGCAGTCCCTCTTCGAGGCAGGGACATAGGAACACTGAAGCTTTCTTT.

CDR3 protein: CASSLGQGVMNTEAFF. The CDR3 bases are TGTGCCAGCAGTTTGGGACAGGGAGTCATGAACACTGAAGCTTTCTTT. This chain uses TRBV28 with TRBJ1-1; TRBD1 matches at 9 bases. The CDR3 is 16 residues long. Trimming at V came to 3 bases and at J to 0 bases, leaving 5 bases not matched to a gene. The germline V gene encodes CDR1 MDHEN and CDR2 SYDVKM. The full variable domain, completed using reference TRBV28 and TRBJ1-1, is DVKVTQSSRYLVKRTGEKVFLECVQDMDHENMFWYRQDPGLGLRLIYFSYDVKMKEKGDIPEGYSVSREKKERFSLILESASTNQTSMYLCASSLGQGVMNTEAFFGQGTRLTVV.

This CDR3 is CASSFGGAEAFF. The CDR3 nucleotides read TGTGCCAGCAGTTTCGGGGGGGCTGAAGCTTTCTTT. The rearrangement links TRBV5-6 to TRBJ1-1; possible D gene TRBD1, 5 bases. CDR3 length equals 12 residues. In germline, CDR1 is SGHDT, CDR2 YYEEEE. Trimming stripped 5 bases from V and 6 bases from J, with 11 bases between.